Sequencing of this T cell receptor (beta chain) was carried out in a study of Graves' ophthalmopathy and Graves' hyperthyroidism. Study information: Investigators collected peripheral blood at initial diagnosis, before any treatment was given.

For repertoire sequencing, the TCR beta CDR3 regions were amplified from RNA transcripts. HTBI primers were employed in first-round RT-PCR, then a second-round multiplex PCR followed. TCRdb fed the multiplex PCR reads into MiXCR, producing one record per CDR3 protein. The data hold 300,000 to 450,000 distinct CDR3 sequences, with about 18% observed a single time. PBMCs came from roughly 9.2 ml of fresh peripheral blood. The germline V gene has CDR1 DFQATT and CDR2 SNEGSKA (reference sequence). The CDR3 length is 16 residues. The V end lost 5 bases, the J end lost 2 bases, and 20 bases lay between the germline ends.

The rearrangement uses TRBV20-1 and TRBJ2-3, with D possibly being TRBD2 (5 bases). The receptor was derived from an adult woman with stable Graves' hyperthyroidism. Sample: peripheral blood. CDR3 DNA sequence: TGCAGTGCTCCAGAGAGGCGGCTAGCCGTCACAGATACGCAGTATTTT. Amino acid sequence: CSAPERRLAVTDTQYF.